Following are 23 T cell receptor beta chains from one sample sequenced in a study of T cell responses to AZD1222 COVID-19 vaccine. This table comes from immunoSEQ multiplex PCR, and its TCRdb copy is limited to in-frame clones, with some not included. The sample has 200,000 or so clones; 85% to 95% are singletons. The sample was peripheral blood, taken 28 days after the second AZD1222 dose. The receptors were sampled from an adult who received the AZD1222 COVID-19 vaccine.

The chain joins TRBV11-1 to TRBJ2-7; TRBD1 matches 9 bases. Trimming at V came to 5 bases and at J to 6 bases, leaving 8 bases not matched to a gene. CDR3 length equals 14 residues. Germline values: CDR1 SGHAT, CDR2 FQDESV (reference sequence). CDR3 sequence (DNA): TGTGCCAGCAGCCTGGGACAGGGAGTAGGCGAGCAGTACTTC. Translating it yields CASSLGQGVGEQYF.

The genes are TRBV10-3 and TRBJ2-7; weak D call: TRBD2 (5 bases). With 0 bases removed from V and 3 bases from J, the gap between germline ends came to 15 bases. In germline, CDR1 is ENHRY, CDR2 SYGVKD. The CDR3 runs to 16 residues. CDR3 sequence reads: CAISESRGGPDYEQYF. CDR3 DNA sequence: TGTGCCATCAGTGAGTCCCGAGGCGGGCCGGACTACGAGCAGTACTTC.

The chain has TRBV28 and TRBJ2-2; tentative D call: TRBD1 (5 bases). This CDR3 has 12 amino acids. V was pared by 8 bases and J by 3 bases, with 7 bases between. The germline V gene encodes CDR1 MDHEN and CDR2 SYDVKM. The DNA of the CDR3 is TGTGCCAGCGTCAGGGACACCGGGGAGCTGTTTTTT. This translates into CASVRDTGELFF.

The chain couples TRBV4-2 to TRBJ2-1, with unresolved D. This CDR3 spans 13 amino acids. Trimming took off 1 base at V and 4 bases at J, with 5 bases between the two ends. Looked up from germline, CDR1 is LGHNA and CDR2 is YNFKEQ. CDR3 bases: TGTGCCAGCAGCCAAGGACTGTACAATGAGCAGTTCTTC. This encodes CASSQGLYNEQFF.

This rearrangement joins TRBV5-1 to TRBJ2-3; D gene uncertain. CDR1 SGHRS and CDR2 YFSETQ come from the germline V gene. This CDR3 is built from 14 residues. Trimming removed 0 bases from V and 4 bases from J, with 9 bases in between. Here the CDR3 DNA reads TGCGCCAGCAGCTTGGGACACGCGCCAGATACGCAGTATTTT. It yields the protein CASSLGHAPDTQYF.

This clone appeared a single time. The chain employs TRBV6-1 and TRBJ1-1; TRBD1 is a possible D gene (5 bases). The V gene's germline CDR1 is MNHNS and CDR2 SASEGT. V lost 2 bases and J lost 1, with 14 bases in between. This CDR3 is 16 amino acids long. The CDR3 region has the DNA TGTGCCAGCAGTGAACCCCGAGACAGATGGAACACTGAAGCTTTCTTT. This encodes CASSEPRDRWNTEAFF.

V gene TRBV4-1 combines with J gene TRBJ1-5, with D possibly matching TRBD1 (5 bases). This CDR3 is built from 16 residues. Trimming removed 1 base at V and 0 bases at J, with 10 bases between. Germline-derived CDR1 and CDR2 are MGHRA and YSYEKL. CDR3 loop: CASSQVGPLSNQPQHF. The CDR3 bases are TGCGCCAGCAGCCAAGTGGGACCGCTTAGCAATCAGCCCCAGCATTTT.

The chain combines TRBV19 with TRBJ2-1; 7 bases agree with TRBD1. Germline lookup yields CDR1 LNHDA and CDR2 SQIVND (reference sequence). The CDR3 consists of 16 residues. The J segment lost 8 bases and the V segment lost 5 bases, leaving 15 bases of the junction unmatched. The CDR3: CASSHKGQAVGDEQFF. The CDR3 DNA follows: TGTGCCAGTAGTCATAAAGGACAGGCGGTCGGGGATGAGCAGTTCTTC.

DNA for the CDR3: TGTGCCAGCAGTTTAGAGATGTGGGTAGGAGCTTTCTTT. It encodes CASSLEMWVGAFF. The chain recombines TRBV12-3 or TRBV12-4 with TRBJ1-1; D remains ambiguous. The CDR3 is 13 residues long. V lost 1 base to trimming and J lost 10 bases, with 13 bases between them.

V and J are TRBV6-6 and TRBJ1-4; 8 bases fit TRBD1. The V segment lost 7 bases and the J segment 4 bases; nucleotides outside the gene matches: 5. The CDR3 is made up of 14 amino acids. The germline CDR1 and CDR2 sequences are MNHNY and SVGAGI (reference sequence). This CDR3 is CASIQGASNEKLFF. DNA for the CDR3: TGTGCCAGCATTCAGGGGGCCAGTAATGAAAAACTGTTTTTT.

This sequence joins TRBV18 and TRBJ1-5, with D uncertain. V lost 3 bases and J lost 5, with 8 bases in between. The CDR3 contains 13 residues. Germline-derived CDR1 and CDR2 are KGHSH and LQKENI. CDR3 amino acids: CASSPGSDQPQHF. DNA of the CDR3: TGTGCCAGCTCACCGGGTTCCGATCAGCCCCAGCATTTT.

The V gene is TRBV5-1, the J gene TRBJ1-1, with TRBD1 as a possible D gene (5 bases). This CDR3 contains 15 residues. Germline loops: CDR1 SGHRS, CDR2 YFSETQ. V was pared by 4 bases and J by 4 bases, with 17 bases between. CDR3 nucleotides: TGCGCCAGCAGCCCGGTACAGTCTGGGGGCACTGAAGCTTTCTTT. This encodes CASSPVQSGGTEAFF.

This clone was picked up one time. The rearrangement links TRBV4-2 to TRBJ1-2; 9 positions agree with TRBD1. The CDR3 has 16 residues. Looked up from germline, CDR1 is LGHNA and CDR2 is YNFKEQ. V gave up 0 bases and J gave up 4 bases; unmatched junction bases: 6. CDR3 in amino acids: CASSQDEDRGFYGYTF. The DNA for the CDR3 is TGTGCCAGCAGCCAAGATGAGGACAGGGGATTCTATGGCTACACCTTC.

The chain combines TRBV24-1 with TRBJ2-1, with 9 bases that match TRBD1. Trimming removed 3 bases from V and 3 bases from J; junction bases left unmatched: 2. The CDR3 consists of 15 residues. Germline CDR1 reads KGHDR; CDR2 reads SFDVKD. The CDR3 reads CATSDRDRDYNEQFF. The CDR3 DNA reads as TGTGCCACCAGTGATAGGGACAGGGACTACAATGAGCAGTTCTTC.

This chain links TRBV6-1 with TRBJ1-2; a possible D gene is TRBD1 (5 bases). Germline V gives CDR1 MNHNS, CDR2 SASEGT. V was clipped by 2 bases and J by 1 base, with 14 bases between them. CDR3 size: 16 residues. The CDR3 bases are TGTGCCAGCAGTGAACGGGGCAGCTTTTTTAACTATGGCTACACCTTC. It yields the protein CASSERGSFFNYGYTF.

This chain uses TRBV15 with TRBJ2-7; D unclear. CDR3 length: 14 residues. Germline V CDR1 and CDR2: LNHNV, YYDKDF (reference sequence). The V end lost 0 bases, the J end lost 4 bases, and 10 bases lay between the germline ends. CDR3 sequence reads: CATSRDLLRYEQYF. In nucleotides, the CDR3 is TGTGCCACCAGCAGAGATCTGTTGAGGTACGAGCAGTACTTC.

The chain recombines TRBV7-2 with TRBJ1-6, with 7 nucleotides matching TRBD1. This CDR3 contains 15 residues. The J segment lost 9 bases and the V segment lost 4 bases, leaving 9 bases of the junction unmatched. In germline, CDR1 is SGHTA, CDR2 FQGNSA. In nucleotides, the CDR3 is TGTGCCAGCAGCTGGTGGGTGACAGGGTCTTCACCCCTCCACTTT. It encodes CASSWWVTGSSPLHF.

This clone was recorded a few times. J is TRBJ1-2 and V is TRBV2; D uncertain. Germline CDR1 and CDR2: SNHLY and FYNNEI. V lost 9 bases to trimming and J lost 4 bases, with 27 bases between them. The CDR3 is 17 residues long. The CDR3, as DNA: TGTGCCAGGTCCACTCCGGCGGCAGACCCACCCCCCTATGGCTACACCTTC. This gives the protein CARSTPAADPPPYGYTF.

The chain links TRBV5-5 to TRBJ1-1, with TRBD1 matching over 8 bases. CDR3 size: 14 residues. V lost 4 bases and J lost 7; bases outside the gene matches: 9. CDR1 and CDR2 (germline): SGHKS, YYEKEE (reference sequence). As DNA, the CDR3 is TGTGCCAGCAGCCGAGGACAGGGCCCATTTGAAGCTTTCTTT. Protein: CASSRGQGPFEAFF.

The CDR3 reads CASSPGMNTEAFF. As DNA, the CDR3 is TGTGCCAGCAGCCCAGGGATGAACACTGAAGCTTTCTTT. J is TRBJ1-1 and V is TRBV5-8, with D tentatively TRBD1 (5 bases). The CDR3 has 13 residues. The germline V gene has CDR1 SGHTS and CDR2 YDEGEE. Trimming removed 4 bases at V and 0 bases at J, with 7 bases between.

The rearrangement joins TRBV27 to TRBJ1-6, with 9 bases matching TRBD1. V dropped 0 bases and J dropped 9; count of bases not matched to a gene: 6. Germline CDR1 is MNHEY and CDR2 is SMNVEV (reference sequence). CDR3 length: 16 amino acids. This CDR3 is CASSLSGQGWGSPLHF. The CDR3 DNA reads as TGTGCCAGCAGTTTATCGGGACAGGGTTGGGGTTCACCCCTCCACTTT.

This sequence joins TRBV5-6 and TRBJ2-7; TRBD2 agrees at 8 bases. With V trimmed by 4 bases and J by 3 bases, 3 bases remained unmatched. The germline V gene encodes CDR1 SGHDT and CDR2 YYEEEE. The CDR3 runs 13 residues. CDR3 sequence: CASSIGTSYEQYF. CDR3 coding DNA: TGTGCCAGCAGCATCGGGACTAGCTACGAGCAGTACTTC.

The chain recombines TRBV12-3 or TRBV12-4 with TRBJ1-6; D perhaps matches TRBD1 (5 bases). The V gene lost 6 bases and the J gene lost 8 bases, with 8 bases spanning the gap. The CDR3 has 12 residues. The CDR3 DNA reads TGTGCCAGCAGAAGGGGTGATTCACCCCTCCACTTT. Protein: CASRRGDSPLHF.